This passage covers 27 T cell receptor beta chains from one sample sequenced in a study of T cell responses to AZD1222 COVID-19 vaccine. TCRdb's table, derived via immunoSEQ multiplex PCR, lists solely in-frame clones and lacks some. The repertoire has about 130,000 clones, 90% of them found once; the top ten carry 6% to 7.5%. The input for sequencing was peripheral blood, taken on day 0 of AZD1222 vaccination. The receptor set was obtained from an adult in good health.

V gene TRBV5-4 combines with J gene TRBJ1-1; D is possibly TRBD1 (5 bases). Trimming pared 2 bases from V and 0 bases from J, leaving 8 bases between. CDR1 is SGHNT and CDR2 is YYREEE in the germline V gene (reference sequence). There are 14 residues in the CDR3. CDR3 amino acids: CASSFTGVNTEAFF. The DNA for the CDR3 is TGTGCCAGCAGCTTCACAGGCGTGAACACTGAAGCTTTCTTT.

This chain connects TRBV2 to TRBJ2-6; D is unclear. Per the germline V gene, CDR1 is SNHLY and CDR2 is FYNNEI. CDR3 size: 13 residues. V lost 3 bases and J 4 bases, leaving 4 bases between the germline ends. This CDR3 is CASSERGANVLTF. The DNA of the CDR3 is TGTGCCAGCAGTGAGCGGGGGGCCAACGTCCTGACTTTC.

The chain has TRBV6-5 and TRBJ2-1; D remains ambiguous. The CDR3 length is 13 residues. Trimming took off 3 bases at V and 5 bases at J, with 8 bases between the two ends. Germline CDR1 is MNHEY and CDR2 is SVGAGI. Here the CDR3 reads CASSYETHNEQFF. The CDR3 DNA reads as TGTGCCAGCAGTTATGAAACCCACAATGAGCAGTTCTTC.

The DNA for the CDR3 is TGTGCCAGCAGCTGGGACAGGACTCAGCCCCAGCATTTT. Translated: CASSWDRTQPQHF. The rearrangement links TRBV6-5 to TRBJ1-5; TRBD1 matches 8 bases. Per the germline V gene, CDR1 is MNHEY and CDR2 is SVGAGI. This CDR3 region has 13 residues. The trim removed 6 bases at V and 6 bases at J, leaving 4 bases unmatched.

The chain is built from TRBV28 and TRBJ1-1; D might be TRBD1 (6 bases). Trimming removed 8 bases from V and 1 base from J, with 11 bases in between. CDR1 is MDHEN and CDR2 is SYDVKM in the germline V gene. CDR3 length: 13 amino acids. The CDR3 DNA reads TGTGCCAGCGGTAGGACAGAGAACACTGAAGCTTTCTTT. Amino acid sequence: CASGRTENTEAFF.

The J gene is TRBJ2-5, the V gene TRBV6-2 or TRBV6-3; 9 bases are a match to TRBD2. Germline V gives CDR1 MNHEY, CDR2 SVGEGT. The CDR3 is 15 amino acids. Trimming removed 2 bases from V and 5 bases from J; junction bases left unmatched: 6. The CDR3 nucleotides read TGTGCCAGCAGTTACCTGCGGGGGGGCGCTGAGACCCAGTACTTC. Its protein product is CASSYLRGGAETQYF.

This clone came up a few times. The gene calls are TRBV7-9 and TRBJ2-5, with TRBD1 as a possible D gene (6 bases). In germline, CDR1 is SEHNR, CDR2 FQNEAQ (reference sequence). With 5 bases removed from V and 1 base from J, the gap between germline ends came to 11 bases. The CDR3 extends over 14 amino acids. CDR3 sequence reads: CASSLGQVQETQYF. CDR3 sequence (DNA): TGTGCCAGCAGCCTGGGACAAGTCCAAGAGACCCAGTACTTC.

The V call is TRBV5-1, the J call TRBJ2-3; 10 bases agree with TRBD1. The CDR3 sequence is 15 residues long. Trimming cost V 7 bases and J 3 bases; bases outside gene matches: 8. CDR1 and CDR2 (germline): SGHRS, YFSETQ. The CDR3 region is CASALLGQGTDTQYF. CDR3 sequence (DNA): TGCGCCAGCGCTCTCTTGGGACAGGGGACAGATACGCAGTATTTT.

This rearrangement joins TRBV5-1 to TRBJ1-4; D unclear. The germline CDR1 and CDR2 sequences are SGHRS and YFSETQ. The CDR3 consists of 15 residues. V lost 0 bases and J lost 7, with 13 bases in between. The CDR3 nucleotides are TGCGCCAGCAGCTTGGGACCGGGGTTGTCTGAAAAACTGTTTTTT. It translates to CASSLGPGLSEKLFF.

V is TRBV4-2 and J is TRBJ1-6, with D possibly being TRBD1 (5 bases). V lost 4 bases and J lost 8, with 21 bases in between. This CDR3 has 17 residues. CDR1 and CDR2 (germline): LGHNA, YNFKEQ. In nucleotides, the CDR3 is TGTGCCAGCAGCCCGGCGGGGCAGCAAGAAGGGTATTCACCCCTCCACTTT. As protein: CASSPAGQQEGYSPLHF.

The V call is TRBV7-2, the J call TRBJ1-4; a weak D match, TRBD1 (5 bases). From germline, CDR1 is SGHTA and CDR2 FQGNSA. This CDR3 has 13 residues. Trimming took 4 bases from V and 14 from J, leaving 17 bases between them. The CDR3 spells CASSSVSGDQLFF. The CDR3 coding sequence is TGTGCCAGCAGCTCAGTATCGGGGGATCAGCTGTTTTTT.

The chain joins TRBV28 to TRBJ2-2; D possibly matches TRBD1 or TRBD2 (5 bases each). The V gene's germline CDR1 is MDHEN and CDR2 SYDVKM. The CDR3 loop spans 14 amino acids. The V and J ends lost 8 bases and 7 bases respectively, with 17 bases between them. The CDR3 DNA reads TGTGCCAGCTTCGGGACCTCTTTCAGCGGGGAGCTGTTTTTT. Translated, it gives CASFGTSFSGELFF.

V gene TRBV28 combines with J gene TRBJ2-2; tentative D call: TRBD1 (6 bases). V shed 5 bases and J shed 5 bases, with 15 bases lying between them. Germline lookup yields CDR1 MDHEN and CDR2 SYDVKM. The CDR3 is made up of 15 amino acids. The CDR3 reads CASSPLQGWTGELFF. CDR3 DNA sequence: TGTGCCAGCAGTCCTCTACAGGGCTGGACCGGGGAGCTGTTTTTT.

This chain connects TRBV19 to TRBJ2-1; weak D call: TRBD1 (6 bases). The CDR3 is made up of 15 amino acids. V lost 6 bases and J lost 0, with 12 bases in between. Germline V CDR1 and CDR2: LNHDA, SQIVND (reference sequence). This CDR3 is CASSGQTSSYNEQFF. The DNA of the CDR3 is TGTGCCAGTAGCGGACAGACAAGCTCCTACAATGAGCAGTTCTTC.

CDR3 amino acids: CATSSGTRSTGELFF. The CDR3 region has the DNA TGTGCCACCTCGTCCGGGACTAGAAGTACCGGGGAGCTGTTTTTT. The chain carries TRBV19 and TRBJ2-2, with TRBD2 identical over 8 bases. This CDR3 contains 15 residues. After removal of 10 bases from V and 5 bases from J, the junction contained 12 bases not matched to a gene. The germline V gene has CDR1 LNHDA and CDR2 SQIVND (reference sequence).

This rearrangement joins TRBV14 to TRBJ1-1; D not resolved. This CDR3 is 14 amino acids long. Trimming cost V 1 base and J 1 base, with 7 bases left between them. The germline CDR1 and CDR2 sequences are SGHDN and FVKESK. The CDR3 here is CASSQVGQNTEAFF. The CDR3 DNA reads as TGTGCCAGCAGCCAAGTTGGGCAGAACACTGAAGCTTTCTTT. Full variable domain (outside the CDR3, taken from reference TRBV14 and TRBJ1-1): EAGVTQFPSHSVIEKGQTVTLRCDPISGHDNLYWYRRVMGKEIKFLLHFVKESKQDESGMPNNRFLAERTGGTYSTLKVQPAELEDSGVYFCASSQVGQNTEAFFGQGTRLTVV.

The CDR3 DNA follows: TGTGCCAGCAGTTTAAGGGGTCGTCAGCCCCAGCATTTT. Encoded protein: CASSLRGRQPQHF. The gene calls are TRBV28 and TRBJ1-5, with TRBD1 as a possible D gene (5 bases). The germline V and J ends were trimmed by 2 bases and 6 bases, with 8 bases remaining between them. CDR1 is MDHEN, CDR2 SYDVKM, per germline. The length of the CDR3 is 13 residues.

The rearrangement uses TRBV11-2 and TRBJ1-1; D unresolved. Trimming took 5 bases from V and 1 from J, leaving 8 bases between them. The germline gives CDR1 SGHAT, CDR2 FQNNGV. This CDR3 is built from 13 residues. The CDR3 nucleotides read TGTGCCAGCAGCCGCCGGGGGAACACTGAAGCTTTCTTT. It encodes CASSRRGNTEAFF.

This chain joins TRBV10-1 and TRBJ2-5, with D possibly being TRBD2 (5 bases). With 0 bases removed from V and 5 bases from J, the gap between germline ends came to 10 bases. The CDR3 is 14 amino acids. Germline V gives CDR1 WNHNN, CDR2 SYGVQD (reference sequence). The CDR3 spells CASSESTVAETQYF. As DNA, the CDR3 is TGCGCCAGCAGTGAGTCGACGGTAGCGGAGACCCAGTACTTC.

This sequence joins TRBV7-2 and TRBJ2-7; 8 nucleotides line up with TRBD2. This CDR3 region has 13 residues. J lost 4 bases, V lost 1 base, and 0 bases had no gene match. Germline CDR1 SGHTA, CDR2 FQGNSA. CDR3 DNA: TGTGCCAGCAGCTTAGGACTAGCGTACGAGCAGTACTTC. This encodes CASSLGLAYEQYF.

The V call is TRBV19, the J call TRBJ2-2; 7 bases are shared with TRBD1. This CDR3 comprises 15 residues. V lost 4 bases to trimming and J lost 1 base; unmatched junction nucleotides: 3. Germline lookup yields CDR1 LNHDA and CDR2 SQIVND (reference sequence). CDR3 protein: CASSTGTVNTGELFF. The CDR3 DNA follows: TGTGCCAGTAGTACCGGGACAGTGAACACCGGGGAGCTGTTTTTT.

The V and J genes are TRBV10-3 and TRBJ1-1; D uncertain. CDR3 length: 13 residues. The V end was cut by 10 bases, the J end by 1 base, with 13 bases between. Germline assignment: CDR1 ENHRY and CDR2 SYGVKD. CDR3 DNA sequence: TGTGCCACCTCCCTTCAGGAGAACACTGAAGCTTTCTTT. Protein product: CATSLQENTEAFF.

This chain connects TRBV28 to TRBJ1-6; D might be TRBD1 (5 bases). Trimming removed 7 bases from V and 6 bases from J, with 10 bases in between. Germline CDR1 and CDR2: MDHEN and SYDVKM. The length of the CDR3 is 13 residues. For the CDR3, the DNA is TGTGCCAGCAAAGAGGGGACTAATTCACCCCTCCACTTT. It translates to CASKEGTNSPLHF.

The CDR3 sequence: CASSLGRMWGGEQFF. The CDR3, as DNA: TGTGCCAGCAGCTTAGGACGAATGTGGGGCGGCGAGCAGTTCTTC. The V call is TRBV7-2, the J call TRBJ2-1; D is possibly TRBD1 (5 bases). The CDR3 covers 15 residues. The V gene's germline CDR1 is SGHTA and CDR2 FQGNSA. The germline V and J ends were trimmed by 1 base and 10 bases, with 17 bases remaining between them.

V gene TRBV5-1 combines with J gene TRBJ1-4; D possibly corresponds to TRBD1 (6 bases). The CDR3 sequence is 15 residues long. Trimming took off 6 bases at V and 7 bases at J, with 19 bases between the two ends. Germline V gene lookup returns CDR1 SGHRS and CDR2 YFSETQ. The CDR3 sequence: CASTSGRGKGEKLFF. In nucleotides, the CDR3 is TGCGCCAGCACCTCTGGTAGGGGGAAGGGTGAAAAACTGTTTTTT.

This clone appeared a single time. V gene TRBV7-8 combines with J gene TRBJ1-2; 7 nucleotides align to TRBD1. The CDR3 has 15 residues. The germline V gene encodes CDR1 SGHVS and CDR2 FQNEAQ. J gave up 8 bases and V 1 base, and 10 bases lay outside the gene matches. In nucleotides, the CDR3 is TGTGCCAGCAGCTTAGAGGGAACAACAGGGGAAGGCTACACCTTC. Its protein product is CASSLEGTTGEGYTF.

The chain joins TRBV6-1 to TRBJ1-2; 12 bases agree with TRBD1. Trimming at V came to 3 bases and at J to 6 bases, leaving 5 bases not matched to a gene. The CDR3 runs to 15 residues. Germline loops: CDR1 MNHNS, CDR2 SASEGT. Written as DNA, the CDR3 is TGTGCCAGCAGTGAGAACCGGGACAGGGGGCATGGCTACACCTTC. Translation: CASSENRDRGHGYTF.